This TCR beta chain was sequenced for a study of cytotoxic CD8 clonotypes in ibrutinib-treated CLL. Study outcomes and limitations: Shared public clonotypes were rare, and on treatment they either got smaller or stayed the same. Sampling times (in sustained-remission versus progressing patients) were not the same.

On this clone itself: Its cognate antigen is unknown.

Sequencing was designed to attain a depth spanning 1 in 200,000 to 1 in 1 million T cells. The assay was immunoSEQ multiplex PCR, and TCRdb's table has in-frame clones only and misses some. The sample lists approximately 92,000 clones, approximately 77% occurring once. Per the germline V gene, CDR1 is MDHEN and CDR2 is SYDVKM. The CDR3 consists of 14 residues. Trimming removed 3 bases from V and 3 bases from J; junction bases left unmatched: 1. The genes are TRBV28 and TRBJ2-7; TRBD1 agrees at 11 bases. The receptor comes from a human donor with chronic lymphocytic leukemia. This specimen consisted of PBMCs, obtained after 24 months of ibrutinib treatment. CDR3 residues: CASSLGTGGYEQYF. The CDR3 DNA follows: TGTGCCAGCAGTTTGGGGACAGGGGGCTACGAGCAGTACTTC.